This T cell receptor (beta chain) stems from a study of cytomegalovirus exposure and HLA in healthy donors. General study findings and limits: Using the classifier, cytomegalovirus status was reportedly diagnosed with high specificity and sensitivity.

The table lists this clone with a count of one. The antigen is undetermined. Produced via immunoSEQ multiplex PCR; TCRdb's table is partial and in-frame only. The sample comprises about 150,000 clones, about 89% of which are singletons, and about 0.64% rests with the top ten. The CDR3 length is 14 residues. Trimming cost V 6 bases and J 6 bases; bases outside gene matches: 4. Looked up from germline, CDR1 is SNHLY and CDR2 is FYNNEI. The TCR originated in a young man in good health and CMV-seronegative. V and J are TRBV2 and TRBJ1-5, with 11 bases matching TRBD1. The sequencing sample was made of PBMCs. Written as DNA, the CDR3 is TGTGCCAGCAGCGGACAGGGGGCCCCTCAGCCCCAGCATTTT. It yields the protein CASSGQGAPQPQHF.